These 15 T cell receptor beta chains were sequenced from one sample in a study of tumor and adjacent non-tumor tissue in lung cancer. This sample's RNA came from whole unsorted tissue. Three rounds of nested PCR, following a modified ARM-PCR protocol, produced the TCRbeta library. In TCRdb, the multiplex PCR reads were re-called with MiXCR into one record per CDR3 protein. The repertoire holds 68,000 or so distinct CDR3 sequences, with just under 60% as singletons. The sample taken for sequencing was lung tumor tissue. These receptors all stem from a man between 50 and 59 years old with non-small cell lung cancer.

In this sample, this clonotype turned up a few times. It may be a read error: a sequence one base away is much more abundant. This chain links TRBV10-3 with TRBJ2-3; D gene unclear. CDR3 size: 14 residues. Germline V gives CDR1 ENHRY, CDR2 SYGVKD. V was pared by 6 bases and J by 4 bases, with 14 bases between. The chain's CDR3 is CAIRPGTRADTQYF. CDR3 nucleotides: TGTGCCATCAGGCCAGGAACAAGGGCAGATACGCAGTATTTT.

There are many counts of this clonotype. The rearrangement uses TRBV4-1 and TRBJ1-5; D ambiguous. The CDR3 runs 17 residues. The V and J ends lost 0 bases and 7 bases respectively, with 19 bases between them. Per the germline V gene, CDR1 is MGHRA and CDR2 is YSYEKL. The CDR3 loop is CASSQEPQVWGAQPQHF. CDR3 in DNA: TGCGCCAGCAGCCAAGAACCCCAAGTTTGGGGAGCCCAGCCCCAGCATTTT.

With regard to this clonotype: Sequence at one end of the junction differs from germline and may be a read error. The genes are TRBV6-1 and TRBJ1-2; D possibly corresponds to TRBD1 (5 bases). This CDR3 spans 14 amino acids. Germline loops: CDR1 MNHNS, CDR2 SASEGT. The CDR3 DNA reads TGTGCCAGCCGTGAAAAGGGGATGTATTATGGCTACACCTTC. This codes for CASREKGMYYGYTF.

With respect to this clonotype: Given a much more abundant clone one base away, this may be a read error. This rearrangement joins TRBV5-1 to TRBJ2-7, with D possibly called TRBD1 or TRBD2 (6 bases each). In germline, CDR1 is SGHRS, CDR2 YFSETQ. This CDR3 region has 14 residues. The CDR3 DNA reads TGCGCCAGCAGCTTCGGGGGCCCCCCGGGAGAGCGGTACTTC. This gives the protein CASSFGGPPGERYF. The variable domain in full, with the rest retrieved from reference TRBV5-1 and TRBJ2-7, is KAGVTQTPRYLIKTRGQQVTLSCSPISGHRSVSWYQQTPGQGLQFLFEYFSETQRNKGNFPGRFSGRQFSNSRSEMNVSTLELGDSALYLCASSFGGPPGERYFGPGTRLTVT.

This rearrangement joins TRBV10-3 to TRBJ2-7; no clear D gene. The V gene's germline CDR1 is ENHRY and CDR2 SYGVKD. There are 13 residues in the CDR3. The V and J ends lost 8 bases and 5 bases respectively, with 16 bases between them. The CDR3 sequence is CAIGVTSVDEQYF. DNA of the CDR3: TGTGCCATCGGCGTGACCAGCGTGGACGAGCAGTACTTC.

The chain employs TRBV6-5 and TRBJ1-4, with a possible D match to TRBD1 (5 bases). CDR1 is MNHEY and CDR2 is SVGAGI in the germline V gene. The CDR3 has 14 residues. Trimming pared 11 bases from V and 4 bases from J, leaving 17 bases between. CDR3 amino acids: CAGSGRGINEKLFF. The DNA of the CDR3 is TGTGCCGGCTCGGGGCGGGGGATTAATGAAAAACTGTTTTTT.

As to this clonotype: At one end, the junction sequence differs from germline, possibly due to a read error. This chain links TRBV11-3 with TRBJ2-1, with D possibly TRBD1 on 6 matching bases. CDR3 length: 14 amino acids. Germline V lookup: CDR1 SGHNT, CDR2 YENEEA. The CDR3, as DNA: TGTGCCAGCAGCTTAGATCGGACAGACAACGAGCAGTTCTTT. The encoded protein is CASSLDRTDNEQFF.

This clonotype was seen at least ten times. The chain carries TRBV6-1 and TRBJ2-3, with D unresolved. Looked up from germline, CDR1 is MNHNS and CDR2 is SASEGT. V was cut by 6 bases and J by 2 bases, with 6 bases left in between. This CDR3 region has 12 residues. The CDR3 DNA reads TGTGCCAGCAGGGGATCCACAGATACGCAGTATTTT. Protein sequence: CASRGSTDTQYF.

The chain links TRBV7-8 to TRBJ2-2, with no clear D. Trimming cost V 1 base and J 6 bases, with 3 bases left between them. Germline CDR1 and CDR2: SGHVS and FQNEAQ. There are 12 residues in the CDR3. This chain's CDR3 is CASSLGPGELFF. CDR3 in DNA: TGTGCCAGCAGCTTAGGGCCCGGGGAGCTGTTTTTT.

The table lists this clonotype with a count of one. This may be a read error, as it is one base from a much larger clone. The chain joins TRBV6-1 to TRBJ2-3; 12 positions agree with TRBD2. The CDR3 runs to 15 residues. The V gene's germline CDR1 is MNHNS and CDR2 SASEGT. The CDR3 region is CATRGLAGLADAQYF. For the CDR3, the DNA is TGTGCCACCAGAGGACTAGCGGGATTGGCAGATGCGCAGTATTTT.

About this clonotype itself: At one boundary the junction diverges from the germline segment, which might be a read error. The CDR3 DNA reads as TGTGCCAACAGCACGGAGGGACTGGCGGGGGACCGAGGGACAGATACGCAGTATTTT. The encoded protein is CANSTEGLAGDRGTDTQYF. The V call is TRBV4-2, the J call TRBJ2-3; 7 positions match TRBD2. CDR3 length equals 19 residues. Germline V gene data show CDR1 as LGHNA and CDR2 as YNFKEQ.

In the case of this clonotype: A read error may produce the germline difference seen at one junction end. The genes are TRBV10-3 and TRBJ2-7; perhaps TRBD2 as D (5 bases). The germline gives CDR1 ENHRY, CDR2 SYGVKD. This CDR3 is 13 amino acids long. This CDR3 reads CVISGEGSYEQYF. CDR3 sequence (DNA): TGTGTCATCAGTGGAGAGGGATCTTACGAGCAGTACTTC.

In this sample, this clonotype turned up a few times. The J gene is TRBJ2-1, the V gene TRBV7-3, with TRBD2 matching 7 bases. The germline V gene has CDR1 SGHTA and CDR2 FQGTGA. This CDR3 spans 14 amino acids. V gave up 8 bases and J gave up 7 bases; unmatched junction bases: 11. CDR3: CASSSSGDVNEQFF. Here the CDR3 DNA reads TGTGCCAGCTCTTCCAGCGGGGATGTAAATGAGCAGTTCTTC.

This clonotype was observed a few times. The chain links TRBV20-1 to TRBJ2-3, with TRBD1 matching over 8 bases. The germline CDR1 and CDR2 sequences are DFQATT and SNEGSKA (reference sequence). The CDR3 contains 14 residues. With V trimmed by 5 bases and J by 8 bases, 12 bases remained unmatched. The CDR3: CSALGQGISGTQYF. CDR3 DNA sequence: TGCAGTGCTCTTGGACAGGGTATCTCAGGTACGCAGTATTTT.

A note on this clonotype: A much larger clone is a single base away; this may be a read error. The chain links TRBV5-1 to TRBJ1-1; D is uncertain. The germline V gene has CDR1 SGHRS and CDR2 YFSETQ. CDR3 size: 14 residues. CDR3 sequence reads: CTSSLGLLNTEAFF. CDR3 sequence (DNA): TGCACCAGCAGCTTAGGCCTCTTGAACACTGAAGCTTTCTTT.